These 2 T cell receptor beta chains share one sample of origin, sequenced in a study of CD4+ T cells in melanoma. The repertoire was sequenced with immunoSEQ multiplex PCR; TCRdb's copy has only in-frame clones and lacks some. The repertoire has approximately 9,700 clones, over 60% of them found once; the top ten carry under 25%. Material for sequencing was cells from a culture (not recorded whether cultured in vitro). The source of these receptors is a human donor with melanoma.

This sequence joins TRBV7-9 and TRBJ1-2; D perhaps matches TRBD1 (6 bases). There are 14 residues in the CDR3. Germline V gene sequence: CDR1 SEHNR, CDR2 FQNEAQ (reference sequence). V was clipped by 2 bases and J by 8 bases, with 15 bases between them. CDR3 in amino acids: CASSLLVRGWGYTF. The CDR3 nucleotides are TGTGCCAGCAGCTTACTCGTCAGGGGATGGGGCTACACCTTC.

This clone was seen only a few times. The CDR3: CASSLDSNGGYTF. The CDR3 DNA is TGCGCCAGCAGCTTAGACTCAAACGGGGGCTACACCTTC. This rearrangement joins TRBV5-1 to TRBJ1-2; D is ambiguous. This CDR3 has 13 amino acids. Between the trimmed V and J ends, which lost 2 bases and 8 bases, there was a span of 13 bases. Germline-derived CDR1 and CDR2 are SGHRS and YFSETQ.